This T cell receptor (beta chain) comes out of a study of T cells after yellow fever vaccination. Study background: Fractions of low cell number were prepared using SMART-Seq v4 Ultra Low Input.

This CDR3 has 14 residues. In germline, CDR1 is MNHEY, CDR2 SVGAGI. Trimming left V 2 bases short and J 1 base short, with 9 bases between. The study made its TCR cDNA through 5'RACE template switching. That step introduced a universal primer site along with UMIs. TCRdb itself ran the 5' RACE reads through MiXCR, one entry per CDR3 protein. Here the sample spans 500,000 to 650,000 distinct CDR3 sequences, more than 9% being singletons. The input for sequencing was PBMCs, taken on the day of the yellow fever booster vaccination. This clonotype was obtained from a man aged 25-45 years who received the YFV17D yellow fever vaccine. This rearrangement joins TRBV6-5 to TRBJ2-7; no firm D call. The CDR3 here is CASSYGVGSYEQYF. In DNA, the CDR3 is TGTGCCAGCAGTTACGGAGTAGGTTCCTACGAGCAGTACTTC.